The clone carrying this T cell receptor beta chain appeared a few times. Its antigen is as yet unknown. These data originate in a study of blood T cells in healthy people across ages. Study-wide points: Higher naive T cell percentage went strongly together with higher TCR beta diversity. Fewer expanded clones and more diversity marked long-lived versus aged donors.

Germline V gene data show CDR1 as SGHRS and CDR2 as YFSETQ. The CDR3 runs 15 residues. With 0 bases clipped from V and 7 bases from J, the junction kept 9 bases outside the gene matches. The authors ran a second PCR of roughly 6 to 11 cycles using a sample-barcoded 5' primer and a J-beta primer mix. TCRdb redid the calling of the 5' RACE reads with MiXCR, one entry per CDR3 protein. This table has 1,500,000 or so distinct CDR3 sequences, approximately 59% appearing once. This receptor was identified in a man aged 18 to 35 in good health. The chain joins TRBV5-1 to TRBJ1-2; 7 bases align to TRBD1. The source material was blood. The CDR3 spells CASSLGGTAHRGYTF. The CDR3 DNA follows: TGCGCCAGCAGCTTGGGGGGGACAGCTCACCGTGGCTACACCTTC. Full variable domain (missing parts from reference TRBV5-1 and TRBJ1-2): KAGVTQTPRYLIKTRGQQVTLSCSPISGHRSVSWYQQTPGQGLQFLFEYFSETQRNKGNFPGRFSGRQFSNSRSEMNVSTLELGDSALYLCASSLGGTAHRGYTFGSGTRLTVV.